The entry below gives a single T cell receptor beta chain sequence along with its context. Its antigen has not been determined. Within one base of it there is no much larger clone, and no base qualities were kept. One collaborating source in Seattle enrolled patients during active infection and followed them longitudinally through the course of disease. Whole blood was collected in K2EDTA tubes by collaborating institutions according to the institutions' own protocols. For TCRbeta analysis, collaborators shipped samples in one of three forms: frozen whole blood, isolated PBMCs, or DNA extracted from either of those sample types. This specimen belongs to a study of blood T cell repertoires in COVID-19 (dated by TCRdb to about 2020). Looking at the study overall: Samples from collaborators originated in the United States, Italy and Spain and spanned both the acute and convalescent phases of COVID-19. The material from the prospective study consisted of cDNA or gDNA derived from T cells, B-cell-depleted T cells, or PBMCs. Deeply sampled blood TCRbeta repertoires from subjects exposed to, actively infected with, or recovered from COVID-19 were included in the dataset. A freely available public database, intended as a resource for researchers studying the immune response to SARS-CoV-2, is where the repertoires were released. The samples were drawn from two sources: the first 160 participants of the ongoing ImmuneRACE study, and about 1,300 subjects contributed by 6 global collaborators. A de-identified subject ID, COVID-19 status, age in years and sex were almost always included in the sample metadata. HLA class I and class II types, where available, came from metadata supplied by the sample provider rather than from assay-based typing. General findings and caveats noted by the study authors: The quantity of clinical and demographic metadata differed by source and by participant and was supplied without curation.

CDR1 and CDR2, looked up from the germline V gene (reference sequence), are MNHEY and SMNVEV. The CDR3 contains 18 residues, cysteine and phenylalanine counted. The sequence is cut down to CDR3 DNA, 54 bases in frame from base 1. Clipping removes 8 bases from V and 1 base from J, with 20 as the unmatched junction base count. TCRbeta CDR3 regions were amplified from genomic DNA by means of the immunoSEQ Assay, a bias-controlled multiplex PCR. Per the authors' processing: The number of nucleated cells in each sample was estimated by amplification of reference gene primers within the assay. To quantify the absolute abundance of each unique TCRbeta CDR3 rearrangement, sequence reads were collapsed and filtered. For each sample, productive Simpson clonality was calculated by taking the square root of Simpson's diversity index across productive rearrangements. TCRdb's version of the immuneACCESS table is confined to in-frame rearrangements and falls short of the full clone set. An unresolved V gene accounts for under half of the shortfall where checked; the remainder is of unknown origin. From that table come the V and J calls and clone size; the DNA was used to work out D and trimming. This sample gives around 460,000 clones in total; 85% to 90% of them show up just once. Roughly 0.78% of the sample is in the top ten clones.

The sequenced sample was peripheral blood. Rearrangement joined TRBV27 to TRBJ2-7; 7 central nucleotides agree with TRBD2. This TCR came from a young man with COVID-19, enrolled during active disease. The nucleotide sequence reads TGTGCCAGCCAAACGGCGGCCAATCCGGGACTAAAGTCCTACGAGCAGTACTTC. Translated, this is CASQTAANPGLKSYEQYF.